The present T cell receptor beta chain was sequenced within a study of cytomegalovirus exposure and HLA in healthy donors. Notes on the study in general: Accurate prediction of HLA-A and HLA-B alleles (for most subjects) was reportedly achieved from TCR beta sequences. Excluded: some indistinguishable V segments such as TRBV6-2 and TRBV6-3. Later analysis suggested most CMV-associated TCR beta chains were HLA-restricted. Many donors shared some public TCRs, even though most TCR sequences were rare.

In the PCR, 60 Vbeta and 13 Jbeta primers were used. TCRdb's copy holds only in-frame clones and misses some; the assay was immunoSEQ multiplex PCR. The repertoire holds around 99,000 clones, with less than 65% as singletons. The CDR3 has 16 amino acids. V was pared by 0 bases and J by 3 bases, with 9 bases of the junction left unmatched. Germline lookup yields CDR1 SGHKS and CDR2 YYEKEE (reference sequence). On this clone itself: The antigen remains undetermined.

The sequenced sample consisted of PBMCs. The gene calls are TRBV5-5 and TRBJ2-7; 7 bases are a match to TRBD1. This receptor was identified in a woman aged 25 to 39 in good health and CMV-seronegative. This CDR3 reads CASSLGVAGGDYEQYF. CDR3 DNA sequence: TGTGCCAGCAGCTTGGGGGTTGCAGGGGGAGACTACGAGCAGTACTTC.